A selection of T cell receptor beta chains follows, all from one sample in a study of T cell responses to AZD1222 COVID-19 vaccine. Sequencing used immunoSEQ multiplex PCR; TCRdb keeps in-frame clones, though not all of them. The sample yields about 180,000 clones, approximately 90% seen once. Specimen: peripheral blood, collected on day 0 of AZD1222 vaccination. The receptors shown here come from an adult in good health. Each CDR3 is given with its conserved first and last residue. Each record gives: J gene, D gene, clone size, V gene, CDR3 length, CDR3 protein, CDR3 DNA. The D gene is left open where the match is weak. The size of a clone is reported for some rows only, either as once, few or many, or as a class for expanded clones.

TRBJ1-1 | NA | NA | TRBV18 | 15 | CASSPRVRLNTEAFF | TGTGCCAGCTCACCCAGGGTGAGGTTAAACACTGAAGCTTTCTTT
TRBJ2-1 | NA | NA | TRBV9 | 16 | CASSVVPGGSYNEQFF | TGTGCCAGCAGCGTAGTTCCCGGAGGGTCCTACAATGAGCAGTTCTTC
TRBJ2-1 | TRBD2 | NA | TRBV6-5 | 15 | CASSWTSGRAGEQFF | TGTGCCAGCAGTTGGACTAGCGGGAGGGCTGGTGAGCAGTTCTTC
TRBJ1-1 | NA | NA | TRBV19 | 13 | CASTALDSPEAFF | TGTGCCAGTACCGCACTGGACTCGCCGGAAGCTTTCTTT
TRBJ2-2 | NA | NA | TRBV19 | 14 | CASRPSPNTGELFF | TGTGCCAGTAGACCTAGCCCGAACACCGGGGAGCTGTTTTTT
TRBJ2-7 | NA | NA | TRBV18 | 14 | CASSSRQGVYEQYF | TGTGCCAGCTCATCCCGGCAAGGGGTATACGAGCAGTACTTC
TRBJ1-2 | TRBD1 | NA | TRBV15 | 14 | CATSSRTGGGGYTF | TGTGCCACCAGCAGTCGGACAGGGGGAGGGGGCTACACCTTC
TRBJ2-2 | TRBD2 | few | TRBV18 | 17 | CASSLPNTRERAGELFF | TGTGCCAGCTCACTACCTAATACGCGGGAGCGGGCCGGGGAGCTGTTTTTT
TRBJ2-3 | TRBD1 | NA | TRBV5-1 | 16 | CASSPPGTGLTDTQYF | TGCGCCAGCAGCCCCCCGGGGACAGGGCTCACAGATACGCAGTATTTT
TRBJ1-4 | TRBD1 | NA | TRBV7-9 | 15 | CASSVPGTENEKLFF | TGTGCCAGCAGCGTCCCCGGGACAGAGAATGAAAAACTGTTTTTT
TRBJ2-7 | NA | once | TRBV30 | 13 | CAWSHGTNYEQYF | TGTGCCTGGAGTCACGGGACCAACTACGAGCAGTACTTC
TRBJ1-2 | NA | NA | TRBV18 | 13 | CASSPPGHYGYTF | TGTGCCAGCTCACCACCGGGGCACTATGGCTACACCTTC
TRBJ2-2 | TRBD2 | NA | TRBV5-5 | 16 | CASSPYSGRRTGELFF | TGTGCCAGCAGCCCTTATAGCGGGAGACGCACCGGGGAGCTGTTTTTT